Following are 14 T cell receptor beta chains from one sample sequenced in a study of CD8 T cells in Susac syndrome. The RNA input was about 0.5 to 1 ug, and it was reverse transcribed with random hexamers. One entry per CDR3 protein results from TCRdb running MiXCR on the immunoSEQ multiplex PCR reads. The top ten hold 0.41% of the sample, which has more than 80,000 distinct CDR3 sequences, roughly 94% seen once. Material: CD8+ T cells from PBMCs. These receptors all come from a human donor with Susac syndrome.

The chain employs TRBV19 and TRBJ1-5; 7 bases match TRBD1. The CDR3 loop spans 17 amino acids. V trimming: 4 bases; J trimming: 4 bases; junction bases outside the gene matches: 13. Germline V gene data show CDR1 as LNHDA and CDR2 as SQIVND (reference sequence). In DNA, the CDR3 is TGTGCCAGTAGTACACGAAACCGGGACAGAGCTAATCAGCCCCAGCATTTT. This translates into CASSTRNRDRANQPQHF.

The rearrangement links TRBV20-1 to TRBJ2-5; perhaps TRBD2 as D (5 bases). V was trimmed by 4 bases and J by 4 bases, leaving 16 bases between them. The CDR3 is 14 amino acids. Per germline, CDR1 DFQATT and CDR2 SNEGSKA (reference sequence). The CDR3 here is CSANRAPGGETQYF. CDR3 nucleotide sequence: TGCAGTGCTAACCGGGCCCCAGGAGGAGAGACCCAGTACTTC.

This chain connects TRBV19 to TRBJ1-1; D uncertain. This CDR3 region has 11 residues. Germline CDR1 LNHDA, CDR2 SQIVND (reference sequence). Trimming shortened V by 6 bases and J by 10 bases, and 12 bases separated the two germline ends. This CDR3 is CASREGFGAFF. The CDR3 DNA is TGTGCCAGTAGGGAGGGCTTCGGAGCTTTCTTT. Looking up the rest from reference TRBV19 and TRBJ1-1 gives the full variable domain: DGGITQSPKYLFRKEGQNVTLSCEQNLNHDAMYWYRQDPGQGLRLIYYSQIVNDFQKGDIAEGYSVSREKKESFPLTVTSAQKNPTAFYLCASREGFGAFFGQGTRLTVV.

This rearrangement joins TRBV5-6 to TRBJ1-5, with unresolved D. The CDR3 consists of 14 residues. Germline assignment: CDR1 SGHDT and CDR2 YYEEEE. V was trimmed by 4 bases and J by 0 bases, leaving 8 bases between them. The CDR3 bases are TGTGCCAGCAGCGTTTGGTATAGCAATCAGCCCCAGCATTTT. It encodes CASSVWYSNQPQHF.

The V call is TRBV20-1, the J call TRBJ1-2; D may be TRBD1 (6 bases). Germline lookup yields CDR1 DFQATT and CDR2 SNEGSKA (reference sequence). This CDR3 contains 12 residues. V lost 4 bases to trimming and J lost 7 bases, with 13 bases between them. The CDR3 loop reads CSAKRGGGGYTF. The CDR3 nucleotides are TGCAGTGCTAAAAGGGGGGGTGGTGGCTACACCTTC.

V and J are TRBV15 and TRBJ2-4; 8 bases are shared with TRBD1. Trimming took 2 bases from V and 7 from J; bases not matched to a gene: 4. The V gene's germline CDR1 is LNHNV and CDR2 YYDKDF (reference sequence). The CDR3 loop spans 14 amino acids. Written as DNA, the CDR3 is TGTGCCACCAGCAGACCGGGACAGGACAACATTCAGTACTTC. This encodes CATSRPGQDNIQYF.

The rearrangement links TRBV6-2 or TRBV6-3 to TRBJ2-1, with 8 bases matching TRBD1. V shed 4 bases, J shed 3 bases, and the junction held 2 bases outside the gene matches. This CDR3 is built from 14 residues. From germline, CDR1 is MNHEY and CDR2 SVGEGT. CDR3 region: CASSSTGDYNEQFF. CDR3 nucleotide sequence: TGTGCCAGCAGTTCGACAGGGGACTACAATGAGCAGTTCTTC.

This rearrangement joins TRBV7-8 to TRBJ1-2; no firm D call. V was pared by 4 bases and J by 0 bases, with 12 bases between. The germline V gene encodes CDR1 SGHVS and CDR2 FQNEAQ. The CDR3 loop spans 15 amino acids. CDR3 nucleotide sequence: TGTGCCAGCAGCTCCGGGATCCAAGCTAACTATGGCTACACCTTC. This encodes CASSSGIQANYGYTF.

V is TRBV9 and J is TRBJ1-2; D not certain. CDR3 length: 14 residues. Per germline, CDR1 SGDLS and CDR2 YYNGEE. The V end was cut by 0 bases, the J end by 5 bases, with 11 bases between. The CDR3 DNA reads as TGTGCCAGCAGCGTAGGAGGGCACGATTATGGCTACACCTTC. Protein: CASSVGGHDYGYTF.

A single count supports this clonotype. The chain joins TRBV7-9 to TRBJ2-1; D not resolved. The V end was cut by 7 bases, the J end by 5 bases, with 6 bases between. The germline CDR1 and CDR2 sequences are SEHNR and FQNEAQ (reference sequence). CDR3 length: 11 residues. The CDR3 DNA reads as TGTGCCAGCAACCTGGACAATGAGCAGTTCTTC. This codes for CASNLDNEQFF.

This chain uses TRBV6-5 with TRBJ1-5; no clear D. The germline gives CDR1 MNHEY, CDR2 SVGAGI. Trimming left V 0 bases short and J 11 bases short, with 17 bases between. The CDR3 has 15 amino acids. Here the CDR3 DNA reads TGTGCCAGCAGTTACTCGATAGGTTCGGCCGAAGCCCAGCATTTT. Its translation: CASSYSIGSAEAQHF.

This clonotype has just one count. The rearrangement joins TRBV5-1 to TRBJ2-7; D call uncertain. The CDR3 contains 13 residues. Germline loops: CDR1 SGHRS, CDR2 YFSETQ. Deletions cut 5 bases from V and 1 base from J, with 10 bases between. The CDR3 spells CASREGVSYEQYF. The CDR3 DNA reads as TGCGCCAGCAGAGAAGGAGTTTCCTACGAGCAGTACTTC.

V gene TRBV27 combines with J gene TRBJ2-3; D remains ambiguous. CDR1 is MNHEY, CDR2 SMNVEV, per germline (reference sequence). This CDR3 has 14 residues. Trimming stripped 4 bases from V and 3 bases from J, with 11 bases between. CDR3 sequence reads: CASSYGKSTDTQYF. The CDR3 nucleotides are TGTGCCAGCAGTTATGGGAAGTCTACAGATACGCAGTATTTT.

This chain uses TRBV5-4 with TRBJ2-7, with 9 bases fitting TRBD1. The germline V gene has CDR1 SGHNT and CDR2 YYREEE (reference sequence). J was trimmed by 5 bases and V by 3 bases; bases with no gene match: 6. The CDR3 is made up of 14 amino acids. The CDR3 DNA sequence: TGTGCCAGCAGCTCGACAGGGGGTAGCGACGAGCAGTACTTC. Protein sequence: CASSSTGGSDEQYF.